The rows below give T cell receptor beta chains drawn from one sample of a study of vaccination effects on CD4 cells after COVID-19. Generated by immunoSEQ multiplex PCR, the TCRdb table keeps only in-frame clones and is missing some. The data show about 21,000 clones, roughly 73% seen once. What these receptors recognize is not known. This material consisted of CD4+ T cells from PBMCs cultured with HCoV-NL63 spike peptides, taken before COVID-19 vaccination. These receptors originate from a human donor who received a COVID-19 vaccine. Each CDR3 is given with its conserved first and last residue. The D gene is left open where the match is weak. Size values are once, few and many counts, or a class for expanded clones, and some rows have none.

TRBD2	TRBV3-1/TRBV3-2	TRBJ2-7	.	TGTGCCAGCAGCCAAGCCGGGAGGGTGTACTTC	CASSQAGRVYF
.	TRBV30	TRBJ1-2	few	TGTGCCTGGGGAGGCTACACCTTC	CAWGGYTF
.	TRBV28	TRBJ1-2	.	TGTGCCAGCAGACGCGGATCTATCAGATCCAGCTATGGCTACACCTTC	CASRRGSIRSSYGYTF
TRBD1	TRBV24-1	TRBJ2-2	.	TGTGCCACCAGTGTAAGGGACAGGAACACCGGGGAGCTGTTTTTT	CATSVRDRNTGELFF
.	TRBV6-5	TRBJ1-5	few	TGTGCCAGCAGGACGGATAGCAATCAGCCCCAGCATTTT	CASRTDSNQPQHF
TRBD1	TRBV5-1	TRBJ1-5	.	TGCGCCAGCAGTTCGACAGGGTCCCAGCCCCAGCATTTT	CASSSTGSQPQHF
.	TRBV29-1	TRBJ2-7	.	TGCAGCGTTTATGTGGCAGCCTACGAGCAGTACTTC	CSVYVAAYEQYF
.	TRBV30	TRBJ1-2	.	TGTGCCTGGAGTAGACTACTGGGCTACACCTTC	CAWSRLLGYTF
.	TRBV12-3/TRBV12-4	TRBJ2-1	once	TGTGCCAGCAGTCCCAGATACAATGAGCAGTTCTTC	CASSPRYNEQFF
TRBD1	TRBV28	TRBJ1-2	few	TGTGCCAGCAGTTTATATATTGGCGACAGGGACGGCTACACCTTC	CASSLYIGDRDGYTF
.	TRBV6-5	TRBJ2-5	.	TGTGCCAGCAGTCAGCCGGACATTCAAGAGACCCAGTACTTC	CASSQPDIQETQYF
.	TRBV6-1	TRBJ1-2	few	TGTGCCAGCAGTGAAGCAGGGGCCGAAGTCGGCTATGGCTACACCTTC	CASSEAGAEVGYGYTF
.	TRBV18	TRBJ1-1	few	TGTGCCAGCTCACCAACAGGGAACACTGAAGCTTTCTTT	CASSPTGNTEAFF
TRBD1	TRBV5-1	TRBJ1-3	few	TGCGCCAGCAGCTTAGGGACAGGGGGCTCCATGAGCTCTGGAAACACCATATATTTT	CASSLGTGGSMSSGNTIYF
TRBD2	TRBV29-1	TRBJ2-4	.	TGCAGCGTTGAAGACGACATTGGCATTGTGGGGACTAGGGCCAAAAACATTCAGTACTTC	CSVEDDIGIVGTRAKNIQYF